This TCR beta chain was sequenced in a study of blood T cell repertoires in COVID-19. Overall study context: Samples taken during acute and convalescent COVID-19 were collected in the United States, Italy and Spain. Sample material is recorded as cDNA or gDNA derived from T cells, B-cell-depleted T cells, or PBMCs.

The V and J ends lost 0 bases and 4 bases respectively, with 6 bases between them. Germline loops: CDR1 GTSNPN, CDR2 SVGIG (reference sequence). This CDR3 is 12 amino acids long. Libraries were prepared by immunoSEQ multiplex PCR; TCRdb keeps only in-frame clonotypes and omits some of them. Of 130,000 to 150,000 clones in the sample, 85% were seen once. The chain uses TRBV30 and TRBJ1-1, with unresolved D. The clonotype comes from a woman between 40 and 55 years old with active or convalescent COVID-19. What was sequenced was peripheral blood. In DNA, the CDR3 is TGTGCCTGGAGTGTGGGGAGCACTGAAGCTTTCTTT. Amino acids: CAWSVGSTEAFF. Based on the CDR3 plus reference TRBV30 and TRBJ1-1, the full variable domain is SQTIHQWPATLVQPVGSPLSLECTVEGTSNPNLYWYRQAAGRGLQLLFYSVGIGQISSEVPQNLSASRPQDRQFILSSKKLLLSDSGFYLCAWSVGSTEAFFGQGTRLTVV.